This is a list of T cell receptor beta chains from one sample in a study of technical replicates of blood from several donors. Assay used: immunoSEQ multiplex PCR; TCRdb lists only in-frame clones, some missing. The sample holds 9,500 to 15,000 clones, 94% seen once. The sample comprised PBMCs. These receptors were obtained from a human donor in good health. Both conserved end residues are part of each CDR3. The order of the fields is clone size, V gene, J gene, D gene, CDR3 DNA, CDR3 protein. D genes are given only for firm matches. Not every row has a clone size; where given, it reads once, few, many or a size class.

abundance: -
v_gene: TRBV6-1
j_gene: TRBJ2-2
d_gene: TRBD2
CDR3nt: TGTGCCAGCAGTGAATGGAGCGGGAGAAGCACCGGGGAGCTGTTTTTT
CDR3aa: CASSEWSGRSTGELFF

abundance: -
v_gene: TRBV12-5
j_gene: TRBJ2-7
d_gene: -
CDR3nt: TGTGCTAGTGGGTTGCAGGGATCCTACGAGCAGTACTTC
CDR3aa: CASGLQGSYEQYF

abundance: -
v_gene: TRBV15
j_gene: TRBJ2-5
d_gene: TRBD2
CDR3nt: TGTGCCACCAGCAGGGGACTAGCGGAAGAGACCCAGTACTTC
CDR3aa: CATSRGLAEETQYF

abundance: -
v_gene: TRBV6-1
j_gene: TRBJ1-2
d_gene: TRBD1
CDR3nt: TGTGCCAGCAGCCTGGGACAGGGGGCGTGGGGCTACACCTTC
CDR3aa: CASSLGQGAWGYTF

abundance: -
v_gene: TRBV7-7
j_gene: TRBJ2-5
d_gene: TRBD2
CDR3nt: TGTGCCAGCAGCTTAGCGAAGGCGGGAGATTTTCGAGGTGAGACCCAGTACTTC
CDR3aa: CASSLAKAGDFRGETQYF

abundance: -
v_gene: TRBV5-5
j_gene: TRBJ1-1
d_gene: -
CDR3nt: TGTGCCAGCAGCTTGTTAGGCAGGGCAGGAACCTTTGAAGCTTTCTTT
CDR3aa: CASSLLGRAGTFEAFF

abundance: -
v_gene: TRBV6-5
j_gene: TRBJ2-5
d_gene: -
CDR3nt: TGTGCCAGCAGTTACTCATCGGGGGAGACCCAGTACTTC
CDR3aa: CASSYSSGETQYF

abundance: -
v_gene: TRBV29-1
j_gene: TRBJ2-1
d_gene: TRBD1
CDR3nt: TGCAGCGTTGAGGACTTCCGGGACAGTAACAATGAGCAGTTCTTC
CDR3aa: CSVEDFRDSNNEQFF

abundance: -
v_gene: TRBV15
j_gene: TRBJ2-5
d_gene: -
CDR3nt: TGTGCCACCAGCAGAGATCGATGGGGGGACGAGACCCAGTACTTC
CDR3aa: CATSRDRWGDETQYF

abundance: -
v_gene: TRBV27
j_gene: TRBJ2-2
d_gene: TRBD1
CDR3nt: TGTGCCAGCAGAATGGGGACAGCCCTTAACACCGGGGAGCTGTTTTTT
CDR3aa: CASRMGTALNTGELFF

abundance: -
v_gene: TRBV5-1
j_gene: TRBJ2-7
d_gene: TRBD2
CDR3nt: TGCGCCAGCAGCCAGGGGACTAGCGCTCATCGGATCTACGAGCAGTACTTC
CDR3aa: CASSQGTSAHRIYEQYF

abundance: -
v_gene: TRBV30
j_gene: TRBJ2-1
d_gene: -
CDR3nt: TGTGCCGGCAGCTATAGTTCGGCGGGTGAGCAGTTCTTC
CDR3aa: CAGSYSSAGEQFF

abundance: -
v_gene: TRBV5-1
j_gene: TRBJ2-1
d_gene: -
CDR3nt: TGCGCCAGCAGCTTTTTGGCGGGAATATCCTACAATGAGCAGTTCTTC
CDR3aa: CASSFLAGISYNEQFF

abundance: -
v_gene: TRBV28
j_gene: TRBJ2-1
d_gene: -
CDR3nt: TGTGCCAGCAGTGGGGCCCTTGAGCAGTTCTTC
CDR3aa: CASSGALEQFF

abundance: -
v_gene: TRBV28
j_gene: TRBJ2-1
d_gene: TRBD2
CDR3nt: TGTGCCAGCAGTTTAGGTTCCGGGAAACTAGCGGGAGTAAGTGAGCAGTTCTTC
CDR3aa: CASSLGSGKLAGVSEQFF

abundance: -
v_gene: TRBV6-1
j_gene: TRBJ1-4
d_gene: -
CDR3nt: TGTGCCAGCAGTGATGAGGGTGCAACTAATGAAAAACTGTTTTTT
CDR3aa: CASSDEGATNEKLFF

abundance: -
v_gene: TRBV5-1
j_gene: TRBJ2-1
d_gene: TRBD2
CDR3nt: TGCGCCAGCAGCTTGGGAGCCAGCGGGGGTTACAATGAGCAGTTCTTC
CDR3aa: CASSLGASGGYNEQFF

abundance: once
v_gene: TRBV7-8
j_gene: TRBJ2-2
d_gene: TRBD1
CDR3nt: TGTGCCAGCAGTCCTCAGGGGGCGGTCGGGGAGCTGTTTTTT
CDR3aa: CASSPQGAVGELFF

abundance: once
v_gene: TRBV29-1
j_gene: TRBJ2-7
d_gene: TRBD2
CDR3nt: TGCAGCGTTGAAGACCCAACCGGACTAGCGGGAGTCTACGAGCAGTACTTC
CDR3aa: CSVEDPTGLAGVYEQYF

abundance: -
v_gene: TRBV27
j_gene: TRBJ2-7
d_gene: TRBD1
CDR3nt: TGTGCCAGCAGTCTAGGACAGGGGGAGCTAGACGAGCAGTACTTC
CDR3aa: CASSLGQGELDEQYF

abundance: -
v_gene: TRBV9
j_gene: TRBJ1-1
d_gene: -
CDR3nt: TGTGCCAGCAGCGTATCTAGTGTCGGCACTGAAGCTTTCTTT
CDR3aa: CASSVSSVGTEAFF

abundance: -
v_gene: TRBV6-5
j_gene: TRBJ1-1
d_gene: -
CDR3nt: TGTGCCAGCAGTTATTCGGAGGGCCTCACTGAAGCTTTCTTT
CDR3aa: CASSYSEGLTEAFF

abundance: -
v_gene: TRBV5-1
j_gene: TRBJ2-7
d_gene: TRBD2
CDR3nt: TGCGCCAGCAGCTTGTCTCCGGGACTAGCGGGAGGCGAGCAGTACTTC
CDR3aa: CASSLSPGLAGGEQYF

abundance: -
v_gene: TRBV28
j_gene: TRBJ2-1
d_gene: TRBD2
CDR3nt: TGTGCCAGCAGTGCCTCTAGCGGGAGTGCGGACAATGAGCAGTTCTTC
CDR3aa: CASSASSGSADNEQFF

abundance: -
v_gene: TRBV27
j_gene: TRBJ2-7
d_gene: TRBD1
CDR3nt: TGTGCCAGCAGTCCCCGACAGGGGGCCTACGAGCAGTACTTC
CDR3aa: CASSPRQGAYEQYF

abundance: -
v_gene: TRBV4-1
j_gene: TRBJ2-7
d_gene: -
CDR3nt: TGCGCCAGCAGCCAAGAATCGAGGGAGCCCTCCTACGAGCAGTACTTC
CDR3aa: CASSQESREPSYEQYF

abundance: once
v_gene: TRBV10-2
j_gene: TRBJ2-7
d_gene: -
CDR3nt: TGCGCCAGCAGCCGGAGGGCCCTAGCCTACGAGCAGTACTTC
CDR3aa: CASSRRALAYEQYF

abundance: -
v_gene: TRBV2
j_gene: TRBJ2-3
d_gene: TRBD2
CDR3nt: TGTGCCAGCAGTGGAGCGGGAGGGGACACAGATACGCAGTATTTT
CDR3aa: CASSGAGGDTDTQYF

abundance: -
v_gene: TRBV5-1
j_gene: TRBJ1-5
d_gene: -
CDR3nt: TGCGCCAGCAGCCGCCTAGGAGGGATCGGTCAGCCCCAGCATTTT
CDR3aa: CASSRLGGIGQPQHF

abundance: -
v_gene: TRBV4-2
j_gene: TRBJ2-5
d_gene: TRBD2
CDR3nt: TGTGCCAGCAGCCAAGATGCGACTAGCGGGAGGGCACAAGAGACCCAGTACTTC
CDR3aa: CASSQDATSGRAQETQYF

abundance: -
v_gene: TRBV28
j_gene: TRBJ1-5
d_gene: TRBD1
CDR3nt: TGTGCCAGCAGCTCAGGGGGCCTCAATCAGCCCCAGCATTTT
CDR3aa: CASSSGGLNQPQHF

abundance: -
v_gene: TRBV5-1
j_gene: TRBJ1-2
d_gene: -
CDR3nt: TGCGCCAGCAGCATGGAGGGGAACACTAACTATGGCTACACCTTC
CDR3aa: CASSMEGNTNYGYTF

abundance: -
v_gene: TRBV6-1
j_gene: TRBJ2-7
d_gene: -
CDR3nt: TGTGCCAGCAGTGAGAGGGGGGGTACGAGCGAGCAGTACTTC
CDR3aa: CASSERGGTSEQYF

abundance: once
v_gene: TRBV6-5
j_gene: TRBJ1-1
d_gene: -
CDR3nt: TGTGCCAGCAGTTACTCCCCAAATCCCCCCGAAGCTTTCTTT
CDR3aa: CASSYSPNPPEAFF

abundance: -
v_gene: TRBV6-1
j_gene: TRBJ2-7
d_gene: -
CDR3nt: TGTGCCAGCAGTGCATCCTACGAGCAGTACTTC
CDR3aa: CASSASYEQYF

abundance: -
v_gene: TRBV5-1
j_gene: TRBJ2-3
d_gene: -
CDR3nt: TGCGCCAGCAGCTTGCAGGGATCAGATACGCAGTATTTT
CDR3aa: CASSLQGSDTQYF

abundance: once
v_gene: TRBV19
j_gene: TRBJ2-7
d_gene: -
CDR3nt: TGTGCCAGTAGTATTGGCAGGGGATCCTACGAGCAGTACTTC
CDR3aa: CASSIGRGSYEQYF

abundance: -
v_gene: TRBV19
j_gene: TRBJ2-4
d_gene: -
CDR3nt: TGTGCCAGTAGTCACCGGGACAAGCAAAACATTCAGTACTTC
CDR3aa: CASSHRDKQNIQYF

abundance: once
v_gene: TRBV4-1
j_gene: TRBJ1-5
d_gene: -
CDR3nt: TGCGCCAGCAGCTTAACAGATAGCAATCAGCCCCAGCATTTT
CDR3aa: CASSLTDSNQPQHF

abundance: -
v_gene: TRBV27
j_gene: TRBJ2-2
d_gene: TRBD2
CDR3nt: TGTGCCAGCAGTGCTCATACCGGACTAGCCGGGGAGCTGTTTTTT
CDR3aa: CASSAHTGLAGELFF

abundance: -
v_gene: TRBV6-5
j_gene: TRBJ1-1
d_gene: -
CDR3nt: TGTGCCAGCAGTTTAGGGGTAGGCATGAACACTGAAGCTTTCTTT
CDR3aa: CASSLGVGMNTEAFF

abundance: -
v_gene: TRBV27
j_gene: TRBJ2-3
d_gene: -
CDR3nt: TGTGCCAGCAGAAGTACAGGGTGGCATCGGACAGATACGCAGTATTTT
CDR3aa: CASRSTGWHRTDTQYF

abundance: -
v_gene: TRBV7-2
j_gene: TRBJ2-1
d_gene: TRBD2
CDR3nt: TGTGCCAGCAGATTTGGACTAGCGGCTTCCTTCAATGAGCAGTTCTTC
CDR3aa: CASRFGLAASFNEQFF

abundance: -
v_gene: TRBV19
j_gene: TRBJ2-3
d_gene: TRBD2
CDR3nt: TGTGCCAGTAGTACTAGCGGGGGGCAAAGTACGCAGTATTTT
CDR3aa: CASSTSGGQSTQYF

abundance: few
v_gene: TRBV19
j_gene: TRBJ1-1
d_gene: TRBD1
CDR3nt: TGTGCCAGTAGTATAGTCGGGGGACAGCCTGAAGCTTTCTTT
CDR3aa: CASSIVGGQPEAFF

abundance: -
v_gene: TRBV6-5
j_gene: TRBJ1-2
d_gene: -
CDR3nt: TGTGCCAGCAGTTACTCGATAGGAGGCTATGGCTACACCTTC
CDR3aa: CASSYSIGGYGYTF

abundance: -
v_gene: TRBV19
j_gene: TRBJ1-5
d_gene: TRBD1
CDR3nt: TGTGCCAGTAGAGGGGACAGCGCCTTGGGGGGGCCCCAGCATTTT
CDR3aa: CASRGDSALGGPQHF

abundance: -
v_gene: TRBV10-3
j_gene: TRBJ2-7
d_gene: TRBD2
CDR3nt: TGTGCCATCAGTGGTTCAGCGGGGACCGCCGACCACGAGCAGTACTTC
CDR3aa: CAISGSAGTADHEQYF

abundance: -
v_gene: TRBV30
j_gene: TRBJ2-3
d_gene: TRBD2
CDR3nt: TGTGCCTGGAGTGTAGGGGCTAGCGGAAGCACAGATACGCAGTATTTT
CDR3aa: CAWSVGASGSTDTQYF

abundance: -
v_gene: TRBV9
j_gene: TRBJ2-3
d_gene: TRBD1
CDR3nt: TGTGCCAGCAGCCCCACCTGGACAGGAAGAAGCACAGATACGCAGTATTTT
CDR3aa: CASSPTWTGRSTDTQYF

abundance: -
v_gene: TRBV11-2
j_gene: TRBJ2-7
d_gene: -
CDR3nt: TGTGCCAGCAGCTTAGGCGTTAGGCTAGCGAAATTCTCCTACGAGCAGTACTTC
CDR3aa: CASSLGVRLAKFSYEQYF

abundance: once
v_gene: TRBV5-1
j_gene: TRBJ2-2
d_gene: -
CDR3nt: TGCGCCAGCAGCACACAGGGCCTCTCCACCGGGGAGCTGTTTTTT
CDR3aa: CASSTQGLSTGELFF

abundance: -
v_gene: TRBV5-8
j_gene: TRBJ2-1
d_gene: TRBD2
CDR3nt: TGTGCCAGCAGCTTTTGGGTAGCGGGAGAGTCTTCTTTCAATGAGCAGTTCTTC
CDR3aa: CASSFWVAGESSFNEQFF

abundance: -
v_gene: TRBV7-9
j_gene: TRBJ2-3
d_gene: TRBD2
CDR3nt: TGTGCCAGCAGCTTGGAAGGACTAGCGGGCCGCACAGATACGCAGTATTTT
CDR3aa: CASSLEGLAGRTDTQYF

abundance: -
v_gene: TRBV6-1
j_gene: TRBJ2-7
d_gene: -
CDR3nt: TGTGCCAGCAGTGAAAAGTCTGGGGCCTTCTTGGAGCAGTACTTC
CDR3aa: CASSEKSGAFLEQYF

abundance: -
v_gene: TRBV10-3
j_gene: TRBJ1-1
d_gene: -
CDR3nt: TGTGCCATCACCCTCGACAGTGTGAACACTGAAGCTTTCTTT
CDR3aa: CAITLDSVNTEAFF

abundance: few
v_gene: TRBV4-1
j_gene: TRBJ2-1
d_gene: TRBD2
CDR3nt: TGCGCCAGCAGCCAAGGACTAGCGGGAGCGAATGAGCAGTTCTTC
CDR3aa: CASSQGLAGANEQFF

abundance: once
v_gene: TRBV2
j_gene: TRBJ2-5
d_gene: TRBD2
CDR3nt: TGTGCCAGCAGTGAAGGGACTAGCTTTGAGACCCAGTACTTC
CDR3aa: CASSEGTSFETQYF

abundance: -
v_gene: TRBV2
j_gene: TRBJ2-7
d_gene: TRBD2
CDR3nt: TGTGCCAGCACACTAGCGGGCGCCTACGAGCAGTACTTC
CDR3aa: CASTLAGAYEQYF